The rows below give T cell receptor beta chains drawn from one sample of a study of blood T cell repertoires in COVID-19. Some clones are missing from TCRdb's copy, which holds only in-frame ones; the method was immunoSEQ multiplex PCR. The repertoire holds just under 350,000 clones, with more than 70% as singletons. Specimen: peripheral blood. The receptors here all came from a woman aged 70-85 years with COVID-19, enrolled during active disease. Each CDR3 is given with its conserved first and last residue. A D gene is named only where the DNA matches it firmly. Size is stated for part of the rows, as once, few or many counts, or as a class when the clone is expanded.

d_call,j_call,clone_size,v_call,cdr3_aa,cdr3_nt
TRBD2,TRBJ2-1,-,TRBV5-8,CASSLAITSGGANEQFF,TGTGCCAGCAGCTTGGCCATCACTAGCGGGGGGGCAAATGAGCAGTTCTTC
TRBD1,TRBJ1-1,-,TRBV29-1,CSVEGQGAEAFF,TGCAGCGTTGAGGGACAGGGCGCTGAAGCTTTCTTT
-,TRBJ1-1,-,TRBV7-2,CASSLRVGGDEAFF,TGTGCCAGCAGCTTAAGGGTAGGGGGGGACGAAGCTTTCTTT
-,TRBJ2-1,once,TRBV5-6,CASSLGREFEQFF,TGTGCCAGCAGCTTGGGAAGGGAGTTTGAGCAGTTCTTC
TRBD1,TRBJ1-2,-,TRBV27,CASSRDRWANYGYTF,TGTGCCAGCAGTCGGGACAGGTGGGCTAACTATGGCTACACCTTC
-,TRBJ1-1,-,TRBV9,CASSVGDNLNTEAFF,TGTGCCAGCAGCGTAGGGGACAACCTGAACACTGAAGCTTTCTTT
-,TRBJ1-1,-,TRBV27,CASSLGEGSEAFF,TGTGCCAGCAGTTTGGGGGAGGGTAGTGAAGCTTTCTTT
-,TRBJ2-7,-,TRBV18,CASSPGSQGEQYF,TGTGCCAGCTCACCAGGCAGCCAGGGAGAGCAGTACTTC
TRBD2,TRBJ2-3,-,TRBV4-3,CASSQDYGGVTDTQYF,TGCGCCAGCAGCCAAGATTACGGGGGGGTTACAGATACGCAGTATTTT
-,TRBJ2-3,-,TRBV5-6,CASSLTFVAGSTDTQYF,TGTGCCAGCAGCTTGACTTTTGTGGCGGGGTCCACAGATACGCAGTATTTT
-,TRBJ1-2,-,TRBV29-1,CSVDEGGAYGYTF,TGCAGCGTTGATGAGGGAGGGGCCTATGGCTACACCTTC
-,TRBJ1-4,-,TRBV7-9,CASSLDGTSEKLFF,TGTGCCAGCAGCTTAGATGGGACATCTGAAAAACTGTTTTTT
-,TRBJ1-3,once,TRBV7-9,CASSPESGPGNTIYF,TGTGCCAGCAGCCCCGAGTCAGGGCCTGGAAACACCATATATTTT
TRBD1,TRBJ2-1,-,TRBV7-2,CASRPGQGVFDEQFF,TGTGCCAGCAGGCCGGGACAGGGGGTATTCGATGAGCAGTTCTTC
TRBD2,TRBJ2-1,-,TRBV20-1,CSASSRGFYNEQFF,TGCAGTGCTAGTTCGCGGGGGTTTTACAATGAGCAGTTCTTC
TRBD1,TRBJ1-5,-,TRBV27,CASSDSGTGLRPQHF,TGTGCCAGCAGTGACTCCGGGACAGGGCTAAGGCCCCAGCATTTT
TRBD2,TRBJ2-5,few,TRBV30,CAWSVVQTGAGGGQETQYF,TGTGCCTGGAGTGTAGTTCAAACAGGAGCGGGGGGCGGACAAGAGACCCAGTACTTC
TRBD1,TRBJ1-6,-,TRBV28,CASSPAQGSSPLHF,TGTGCCAGCAGTCCCGCACAGGGGTCTTCACCCCTCCACTTT
-,TRBJ1-6,few,TRBV4-2,CASSQDRVEGFGSPLHF,TGTGCCAGCAGCCAAGATCGGGTAGAGGGATTCGGGTCACCCCTCCACTTT
-,TRBJ1-2,few,TRBV24-1,CATSDPSLPYGGYTF,TGTGCCACCAGTGACCCCTCGTTGCCCTATGGTGGCTACACCTTC
-,TRBJ1-4,few,TRBV6-5,CASKEGTATNEKLFF,TGTGCCAGCAAAGAGGGGACTGCAACTAATGAAAAACTGTTTTTT
-,TRBJ2-7,few,TRBV18,CASSGGLSSYEQYF,TGTGCCAGCTCAGGGGGCCTCAGCTCCTACGAGCAGTACTTC
TRBD2,TRBJ2-7,-,TRBV7-8,CASSVGTSGVYEQYF,TGTGCCAGCAGCGTAGGGACTAGCGGGGTCTACGAGCAGTACTTC
-,TRBJ1-1,-,TRBV3-1/TRBV3-2,CASSQSGENTEAFF,TGTGCCAGCAGCCAAAGTGGAGAGAACACTGAAGCTTTCTTT
TRBD2,TRBJ2-1,-,TRBV5-1,CASSLVTAGDYEQFF,TGCGCCAGCAGCCTCGTAACAGCGGGGGACTATGAGCAGTTCTTC
-,TRBJ1-5,-,TRBV27,CASSLRENQPQHF,TGTGCCAGCAGTTTGAGGGAAAATCAGCCCCAGCATTTT
-,TRBJ2-2,-,TRBV27,CASRLDGTYTGELFF,TGTGCCAGCAGACTAGACGGAACCTACACCGGGGAGCTGTTTTTT
TRBD1,TRBJ1-2,-,TRBV6-5,CASSRDRGNYGYTF,TGTGCCAGCAGTCGGGACAGGGGTAACTATGGCTACACCTTC
-,TRBJ1-5,-,TRBV19,CASSLELPQHF,TGTGCCAGTAGCCTCGAGTTGCCCCAGCATTTT
TRBD2,TRBJ2-2,once,TRBV7-3,CASSSPGGTGELFF,TGTGCCAGCAGCTCCCCGGGGGGGACCGGGGAGCTGTTTTTT
TRBD2,TRBJ2-3,-,TRBV9,CASSVSGGADEDTQYF,TGTGCCAGCAGCGTTAGCGGGGGGGCAGATGAGGATACGCAGTATTTT
TRBD1,TRBJ1-1,-,TRBV5-1,CASSEGQGVAEAFF,TGCGCCAGCAGCGAGGGACAGGGAGTGGCTGAAGCTTTCTTT